The T cell receptor beta chain under discussion was sequenced for a study of tumor-infiltrating lymphocytes in oesophageal squamous cell carcinoma. As for this clonotype: Since a much larger clone is just one base distant, this may be a read error.

MiXCR was run by TCRdb on the PCR reads, yielding one entry per CDR3 protein. The top ten clones hold just under 20% of a sample with almost 20,000 distinct CDR3 sequences, roughly two fifths of them seen once. CDR3 length: 14 amino acids. Germline CDR1 is DFQATT and CDR2 is SNEGSKA (reference sequence). Sequenced input: esophageal tumor tissue. The sequence was collected from a male donor with esophageal squamous cell carcinoma. The chain employs TRBV20-1 and TRBJ2-6; a weak D match, TRBD2 (5 bases). The J call could be wrong; TRBJ2-1 is a better fit for the DNA end. CDR3: CSARDRTDSYEQFF. The CDR3 DNA sequence: TGCAGTGCTAGAGACAGGACGGACTCCTACGAGCAGTTCTTC.